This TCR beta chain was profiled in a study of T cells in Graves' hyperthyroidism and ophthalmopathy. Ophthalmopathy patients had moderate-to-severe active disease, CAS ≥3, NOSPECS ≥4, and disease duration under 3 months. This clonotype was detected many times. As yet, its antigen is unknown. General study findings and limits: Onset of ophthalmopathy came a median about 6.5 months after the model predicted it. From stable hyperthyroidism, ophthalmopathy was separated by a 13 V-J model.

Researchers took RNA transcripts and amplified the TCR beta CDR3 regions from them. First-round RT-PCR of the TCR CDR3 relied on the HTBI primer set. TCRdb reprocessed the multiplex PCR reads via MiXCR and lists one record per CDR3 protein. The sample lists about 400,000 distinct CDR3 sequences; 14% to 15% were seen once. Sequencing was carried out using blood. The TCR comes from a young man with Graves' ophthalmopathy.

The DNA of the CDR3 is TGTGCCAGCAGCCTAGGGGCAAACTATGGCTACACCTTC. Amino acid sequence: CASSLGANYGYTF. The V and J genes are TRBV27 and TRBJ1-2; possible D gene TRBD1, 5 bases. This CDR3 contains 13 residues. Germline CDR1 reads MNHEY; CDR2 reads SMNVEV (reference sequence). V lost 6 bases and J lost 2, with 10 bases in between.